Following are 24 T cell receptor beta chains from one sample sequenced in a study of cytomegalovirus exposure and HLA in healthy donors. 13 Jbeta primers and 60 Vbeta primers were used for the PCR. Only in-frame clones appear in the TCRdb table, and some are missing; sequencing was by immunoSEQ multiplex PCR. This sample has 100,000 to 150,000 clones, with 73% found just once. The sequenced material came from PBMCs. All receptors derive from a man in his sixties in good health and CMV-seropositive.

The CDR3 loop reads CATSRGPGTENQPQHF. The CDR3 DNA is TGTGCCACCAGCAGAGGACCCGGGACAGAGAATCAGCCCCAGCATTTT. The chain couples TRBV15 to TRBJ1-5; 7 bases are shared with TRBD1. V gave up 1 base and J gave up 4 bases; unmatched junction bases: 7. The CDR3 length is 16 residues. Germline CDR1 is LNHNV and CDR2 is YYDKDF (reference sequence). Full variable domain (rest looked up from reference TRBV15 and TRBJ1-5): DAMVIQNPRYQVTQFGKPVTLSCSQTLNHNVMYWYQQKSSQAPKLLFHYYDKDFNNEADTPDNFQSRRPNTSFCFLDIRSPGLGDTAMYLCATSRGPGTENQPQHFGDGTRLSIL.

This clone was counted once. The chain recombines TRBV5-6 with TRBJ2-5; D possibly corresponds to TRBD2 (6 bases). Deletions cut 4 bases from V and 4 bases from J, with 14 bases between. In germline, CDR1 is SGHDT, CDR2 YYEEEE. The CDR3 length is 14 residues. The DNA of the CDR3 is TGTGCCAGCAGCCCCGGGAGTATCGGAGAGACCCAGTACTTC. Translated: CASSPGSIGETQYF.

V usage is TRBV5-1 and J usage is TRBJ1-2, with a possible D match to TRBD1 (5 bases). CDR1 and CDR2 (germline): SGHRS, YFSETQ. V lost 0 bases to trimming and J lost 2 bases, with 5 bases between them. The CDR3 totals 13 residues. As DNA, the CDR3 is TGCGCCAGCAGCTTGGCAGGGAACTATGGCTACACCTTC. It encodes CASSLAGNYGYTF.

This rearrangement joins TRBV27 to TRBJ2-5; 13 nucleotides match TRBD2. The germline CDR1 and CDR2 sequences are MNHEY and SMNVEV (reference sequence). This CDR3 is built from 14 residues. V shed 5 bases and J 9 bases; nucleotides not matched to a gene: 6. CDR3: CASSALAGGEAQYF. The CDR3 DNA reads TGTGCCAGCAGTGCACTAGCGGGGGGGGAGGCCCAGTACTTC.

The chain couples TRBV9 to TRBJ2-7, with 7 nucleotides matching TRBD2. Germline V gives CDR1 SGDLS, CDR2 YYNGEE. The CDR3 length is 13 residues. With V trimmed by 6 bases and J by 0 bases, 3 bases remained unmatched. In nucleotides, the CDR3 is TGTGCCAGCAATGGCGGGAGCTCCTACGAGCAGTACTTC. Amino acid sequence: CASNGGSSYEQYF.

Only one count was recorded for this clone. The J gene is TRBJ2-1, the V gene TRBV9; TRBD2 is a possible D gene (7 bases). The CDR3 spans 17 residues. Germline CDR1 is SGDLS and CDR2 is YYNGEE. V was shortened by 6 bases and J by 0 bases, with 19 bases between the two germline ends. This CDR3 reads CASTRRGGANSYNEQFF. The DNA for the CDR3 is TGTGCCAGCACCCGTAGGGGGGGGGCGAACTCCTACAATGAGCAGTTCTTC.

V and J are TRBV4-2 and TRBJ1-6; 7 bases align to TRBD1. This CDR3 spans 14 amino acids. J lost 9 bases, V lost 4 bases, and 6 bases had no gene match. The germline CDR1 and CDR2 sequences are LGHNA and YNFKEQ. CDR3 DNA sequence: TGTGCCAGCAGCCTCACAGGGGAAGGTTCACCCCTCCACTTT. This encodes CASSLTGEGSPLHF.

This clone was observed once. This chain connects TRBV7-3 to TRBJ2-3, with 7 bases lining up with TRBD1. In germline, CDR1 is SGHTA, CDR2 FQGTGA. This CDR3 is built from 16 residues. V shed 1 base, J shed 3 bases, and the junction held 7 bases outside the gene matches. The CDR3 loop is CASSLRPGGHTDTQYF. CDR3 bases: TGTGCCAGCAGCTTAAGGCCAGGGGGTCATACAGATACGCAGTATTTT.

The table lists this clone with a few counts. This chain uses TRBV29-1 with TRBJ2-2; 8 nucleotides agree with TRBD1. Trimming cost V 7 bases and J 8 bases; bases outside gene matches: 6. CDR1 is SQVTM, CDR2 ANQGSEA, per germline. The CDR3 runs to 12 residues. CDR3 protein: CSASQGGGELFF. CDR3 in DNA: TGCAGCGCATCACAGGGGGGAGGGGAGCTGTTTTTT.

The chain has TRBV6-1 and TRBJ2-1; no clear D. The germline V gene encodes CDR1 MNHNS and CDR2 SASEGT. The CDR3 runs to 13 residues. Trimming removed 0 bases from V and 10 bases from J, with 10 bases in between. The CDR3 is CASSEALKTEQFF. As DNA, the CDR3 is TGTGCCAGCAGTGAAGCCCTTAAGACAGAGCAGTTCTTC.

V usage is TRBV27 and J usage is TRBJ1-2; D might be TRBD1 (5 bases). Germline values: CDR1 MNHEY, CDR2 SMNVEV (reference sequence). Trimming stripped 2 bases from V and 7 bases from J, with 8 bases between. This CDR3 is 12 amino acids long. The CDR3 sequence is CASSLTGLGYTF. DNA of the CDR3: TGTGCCAGCAGTTTAACGGGACTTGGCTACACCTTC.

The DNA for the CDR3 is TGTGCCAGCAGCCCGGACAGGGGGCCCTACGAGCAGTACTTC. Translation gives CASSPDRGPYEQYF. The chain joins TRBV6-5 to TRBJ2-7, with 11 bases identical to TRBD1. CDR3 length: 14 amino acids. V shed 6 bases, J shed 2 bases, and the junction held 3 bases outside the gene matches. Germline CDR1 is MNHEY and CDR2 is SVGAGI.

The chain links TRBV2 to TRBJ1-6; no clear D. The V gene's germline CDR1 is SNHLY and CDR2 FYNNEI. V shed 6 bases and J shed 10 bases, with 16 bases lying between them. CDR3 length equals 14 residues. CDR3 sequence reads: CASRVRRSNSPLHF. For the CDR3, the DNA is TGTGCCAGCAGGGTCAGGCGTAGTAACTCACCCCTCCACTTT.

This rearrangement joins TRBV11-2 to TRBJ2-7; D unresolved. The CDR3 sequence is 12 residues long. Germline-derived CDR1 and CDR2 are SGHAT and FQNNGV. Trimming removed 1 base from V and 3 bases from J, with 4 bases in between. The CDR3 here is CASSLVYYEQYF. CDR3 nucleotides: TGTGCCAGCAGCTTAGTATACTACGAGCAGTACTTC.

J is TRBJ1-1 and V is TRBV10-3; 7 nucleotides agree with TRBD1. Trimming cost V 3 bases and J 6 bases; bases outside gene matches: 7. The CDR3 spans 14 residues. Germline V gene sequence: CDR1 ENHRY, CDR2 SYGVKD. Here the CDR3 reads CAISDATGTAEAFF. The CDR3 coding sequence is TGTGCCATCAGTGACGCAACCGGGACAGCTGAAGCTTTCTTT.

This clone was found a few times. J is TRBJ2-6 and V is TRBV5-4, with D tentatively TRBD1 (6 bases). Trimming took off 2 bases at V and 0 bases at J, with 9 bases between the two ends. This CDR3 has 16 residues. Germline-derived CDR1 and CDR2 are SGHNT and YYREEE (reference sequence). The DNA for the CDR3 is TGTGCCAGCAGCTTACGACAGGCCTCTGGGGCCAACGTCCTGACTTTC. Translating gives CASSLRQASGANVLTF.

This chain connects TRBV19 to TRBJ1-5, with 8 bases identical to TRBD1. CDR1 and CDR2 from the germline V gene are LNHDA and SQIVND (reference sequence). This CDR3 region has 15 residues. V lost 5 bases to trimming and J lost 5 bases; unmatched junction nucleotides: 8. CDR3 sequence: CASSQDRAYYQPQHF. CDR3 nucleotides: TGTGCCAGTAGTCAGGACAGGGCCTACTATCAGCCCCAGCATTTT.

The rearrangement uses TRBV6-4 and TRBJ1-3; the match to TRBD1 covers 9 bases. CDR1 is MRHNA and CDR2 is SNTAGT in the germline V gene. The CDR3 consists of 17 residues. V trimming: 7 bases; J trimming: 3 bases; junction bases outside the gene matches: 13. CDR3 sequence reads: CASTHSRDRVYGNTIYF. CDR3 DNA sequence: TGTGCCAGCACCCACTCGAGGGACAGGGTATATGGAAACACCATATATTTT.

The V call is TRBV6-6, the J call TRBJ2-7; 7 bases map to TRBD2. The CDR3 length is 15 residues. Germline lookup yields CDR1 MNHNY and CDR2 SVGAGI (reference sequence). V gave up 6 bases and J gave up 1 base; unmatched junction bases: 9. The CDR3, as DNA: TGTGCCAGCAGCCCGAAGTGGGGGGGGTCCTACGAGCAGTACTTC. It yields the protein CASSPKWGGSYEQYF.

The V gene is TRBV10-3, the J gene TRBJ2-1, with 7 positions matching TRBD2. CDR1 is ENHRY, CDR2 SYGVKD, per germline. This CDR3 has 16 residues. V was clipped by 5 bases and J by 7 bases; unmatched bases: 14. The CDR3: CAISLTAGEGSNEQFF. The CDR3 nucleotides read TGTGCCATCAGTCTTACGGCGGGGGAGGGCTCGAATGAGCAGTTCTTC.

This clone was observed a few times. The chain combines TRBV21-1 with TRBJ2-1; the table names TRBD2, a call not compared with the DNA. TRBV21-1 is noted as a pseudogene. This CDR3 is built from 17 residues. The CDR3 here is CASSTSRPGEEDNEQFF. CDR3 coding DNA: TGTGCCAGCAGCACCTCGCGACCCGGCGAGGAAGACAATGAGCAGTTCTTC.

This chain links TRBV7-9 with TRBJ2-3, with TRBD1 matching over 9 bases. J gave up 4 bases and V 4 bases, and 3 bases lay outside the gene matches. CDR1 and CDR2 (germline): SEHNR, FQNEAQ (reference sequence). This CDR3 region has 14 residues. The CDR3 protein is CASSSGTGPDTQYF. The CDR3 DNA reads as TGTGCCAGCAGCTCCGGGACAGGGCCAGATACGCAGTATTTT. The full variable domain, in which reference TRBV7-9 and TRBJ2-3 provide the parts outside the CDR3, is DTGVSQNPRHKITKRGQNVTFRCDPISEHNRLYWYRQTLGQGPEFLTYFQNEAQLEKSRLLSDRFSAERPKGSFSTLEIQRTEQGDSAMYLCASSSGTGPDTQYFGPGTRLTVL.

V gene TRBV9 combines with J gene TRBJ2-1; TRBD1 aligns across 8 bases. Germline V CDR1 and CDR2: SGDLS, YYNGEE. The trim removed 4 bases at V and 8 bases at J, leaving 14 bases unmatched. The CDR3 sequence is 16 residues long. The CDR3 spells CASSTHRGETLDEQFF. As DNA, the CDR3 is TGTGCCAGCAGCACTCACAGGGGGGAAACACTCGATGAGCAGTTCTTC.

J is TRBJ2-7 and V is TRBV23-1, with no clear D. TRBV23-1 is an ORF; its function is uncertain. The CDR3 contains 13 residues. V was pared by 2 bases and J by 2 bases, with 7 bases between. CDR3 in amino acids: CASSQTAPYEQYF. DNA for the CDR3: TGCGCCAGCAGTCAAACAGCCCCCTACGAGCAGTACTTC.